The 15 T cell receptor beta chains below come from one sample, sequenced in a study of CD4 T cells in relation to SARS-CoV-2 and coronaviruses. Assay: immunoSEQ multiplex PCR; the TCRdb copy retains only in-frame clones and omits some. The repertoire holds roughly 63,000 clones, with about 95% as singletons. Unexposed donor CD4+ T cells date from about 2011-2018, before the COVID-19 pandemic. Sequencing used naive CD4+ T cells from PBMCs. Subset specified: naive CD4+ T cells isolated by negative enrichment. The receptors come from a human donor in good health.

The V call is TRBV18, the J call TRBJ2-2; D not resolved. V lost 1 base and J 5 bases, leaving 8 bases between the germline ends. From germline, CDR1 is KGHSH and CDR2 LQKENI. This CDR3 region has 14 residues. DNA for the CDR3: TGTGCCAGCTCACCACGGCAGGAAACCGGGGAGCTGTTTTTT. Amino acids: CASSPRQETGELFF.

J is TRBJ2-7 and V is TRBV11-2; D is undetermined. V was pared by 2 bases and J by 3 bases, with 11 bases between. The CDR3 totals 14 residues. The germline gives CDR1 SGHAT, CDR2 FQNNGV. The DNA of the CDR3 is TGTGCCAGCAGCTTATGGTCAACGGGCTACGAGCAGTACTTC. It is translated as CASSLWSTGYEQYF.

V gene TRBV18 combines with J gene TRBJ2-3; 12 nucleotides line up with TRBD2. CDR3 length equals 16 residues. The V and J ends lost 3 bases and 10 bases, in that order; junction bases with no gene match: 11. Germline V gives CDR1 KGHSH, CDR2 LQKENI. CDR3 residues: CASSPLPSGRAWAQYF. CDR3 DNA sequence: TGTGCCAGCTCACCCCTCCCTAGCGGGAGGGCCTGGGCGCAGTATTTT.

The gene calls are TRBV5-4 and TRBJ2-3, with 13 nucleotides matching TRBD2. The germline V gene encodes CDR1 SGHNT and CDR2 YYREEE (reference sequence). V lost 6 bases to trimming and J lost 6 bases; unmatched junction nucleotides: 10. The CDR3 contains 16 residues. CDR3 in amino acids: CASTGRTSGSLDTQYF. In DNA form, the CDR3 reads TGTGCCAGCACCGGACGGACTAGCGGGAGTCTGGATACGCAGTATTTT. The whole variable domain, filled in from reference TRBV5-4 and TRBJ2-3, reads ETGVTQSPTHLIKTRGQQVTLRCSSQSGHNTVSWYQQALGQGPQFIFQYYREEENGRGNFPPRFSGLQFPNYSSELNVNALELDDSALYLCASTGRTSGSLDTQYFGPGTRLTVL.

This chain uses TRBV18 with TRBJ1-3, with D maybe TRBD1 (5 bases). The CDR3 length is 14 residues. Trimming took 5 bases from V and 2 from J, leaving 10 bases between them. Germline lookup yields CDR1 KGHSH and CDR2 LQKENI. The CDR3 here is CASSFRAAGNTIYF. The CDR3 DNA reads as TGTGCCAGCTCATTCAGGGCTGCTGGAAACACCATATATTTT.

This clone has a single count. The chain couples TRBV7-9 to TRBJ2-5; tentatively, D is TRBD1 or TRBD2 (5 bases each). The CDR3 spans 13 residues. The germline V gene has CDR1 SEHNR and CDR2 FQNEAQ (reference sequence). Trimming left V 7 bases short and J 3 bases short, with 12 bases between. CDR3 residues: CASNRDGKETQYF. The CDR3 DNA reads as TGTGCCAGCAACCGGGACGGAAAAGAGACCCAGTACTTC.

The J gene is TRBJ1-2, the V gene TRBV6-6; 9 nucleotides agree with TRBD1. Germline CDR1 and CDR2: MNHNY and SVGAGI (reference sequence). V gave up 0 bases and J gave up 5 bases; unmatched junction bases: 7. The CDR3 consists of 16 residues. The CDR3 DNA reads as TGTGCCAGCAGTTACTCGGTGACAGGGGGTATTTATGGCTACACCTTC. It encodes CASSYSVTGGIYGYTF.

This clone was picked up one time. V and J are TRBV27 and TRBJ1-1, with D maybe TRBD1 (6 bases). Per germline, CDR1 MNHEY and CDR2 SMNVEV (reference sequence). This CDR3 spans 16 amino acids. The germline V and J ends were trimmed by 3 bases and 0 bases, with 14 bases remaining between them. The CDR3 nucleotides are TGTGCCAGCAGTTTCGTCGGGGGGGCGATGAACACTGAAGCTTTCTTT. Its protein product is CASSFVGGAMNTEAFF.

The chain employs TRBV3-1 (or the pseudogene TRBV3-2) and TRBJ2-1; D possibly corresponds to TRBD2 (6 bases). The V end was cut by 5 bases, the J end by 9 bases, with 20 bases between. CDR1 and CDR2 from the germline V gene are LGHDT and YNNKEL (reference sequence). This CDR3 comprises 15 residues. The CDR3 sequence is CASSSQEGAWSEQFF. CDR3 sequence (DNA): TGTGCCAGCAGCTCCCAGGAGGGCGCGTGGAGTGAGCAGTTCTTC.

This clone was found once. The chain employs TRBV27 and TRBJ1-1, with unresolved D. The germline V gene has CDR1 MNHEY and CDR2 SMNVEV (reference sequence). Deletions cut 1 base from V and 2 bases from J, with 17 bases between. The CDR3 has 17 residues. CDR3 DNA: TGTGCCAGCAGTTTATTTAGGCCCTTTAAGGAAAACACTGAAGCTTTCTTT. This codes for CASSLFRPFKENTEAFF.

J is TRBJ1-3 and V is TRBV25-1; D gene uncertain. Trimming left V 3 bases short and J 9 bases short, with 15 bases between. The germline V gene has CDR1 MGHDK and CDR2 SYGVNS. The CDR3 is 14 residues long. CDR3 DNA sequence: TGTGCCAGCAGTGACAGGAGGGCGTTGGGCACCATATATTTT. It encodes CASSDRRALGTIYF.

This rearrangement joins TRBV10-3 to TRBJ1-3; D possibly corresponds to TRBD1 (6 bases). Between the trimmed V and J ends, which lost 5 bases and 0 bases, there was a span of 11 bases. Germline V lookup: CDR1 ENHRY, CDR2 SYGVKD. The CDR3 is 15 amino acids. The CDR3 here is CAISLGGFSGNTIYF. DNA of the CDR3: TGTGCCATCAGTCTAGGGGGTTTCTCTGGAAACACCATATATTTT.

V gene TRBV28 combines with J gene TRBJ1-5, with D unclear. Trimming took 5 bases from V and 1 from J, leaving 12 bases between them. This CDR3 is built from 15 residues. Germline V gene lookup returns CDR1 MDHEN and CDR2 SYDVKM. CDR3 nucleotides: TGTGCCAGCAGTACAGCGTCTAGGAGCAATCAGCCCCAGCATTTT. This encodes CASSTASRSNQPQHF.

CDR3 amino acids: CASSDAGAYNEQFF. The CDR3 nucleotides are TGCGCCAGCAGTGACGCGGGAGCATACAATGAGCAGTTCTTC. The V call is TRBV10-2, the J call TRBJ2-1, with 7 bases identical to TRBD2. The CDR3 covers 14 residues. With V trimmed by 3 bases and J by 4 bases, 3 bases remained unmatched. Germline loops: CDR1 WSHSY, CDR2 SAAADI.

The V gene is TRBV18, the J gene TRBJ1-4; D might be TRBD1 (5 bases). The CDR3 spans 17 residues. The germline V gene encodes CDR1 KGHSH and CDR2 LQKENI. V was pared by 5 bases and J by 0 bases, with 16 bases between. The DNA for the CDR3 is TGTGCCAGCTCAACCAGGGATATACAGGCAACTAATGAAAAACTGTTTTTT. This gives the protein CASSTRDIQATNEKLFF.